This TCR beta chain emerged from a study of T-cell memory formation after mild COVID-19. Study-level findings and limits: CD4+ contracting clones lay mainly in CM and EM, CD8+ ones in EMRA.

MiXCR, run by TCRdb on the 5' RACE reads, gives a single entry per CDR3 protein. Here the sample spans about 210,000 distinct CDR3 sequences, more than 9% being singletons. This clonotype has just a few counts. The antigen is not known. The germline CDR1 and CDR2 sequences are SGHTA and FQGNSA. The ends were cut back, 4 bases at V and 6 bases at J, with 8 bases in the middle. The CDR3 consists of 12 residues. The chain carries TRBV7-2 and TRBJ2-3; tentative D call: TRBD1 (6 bases). The receptor comes from a young man who had mild COVID-19 (a few samples of this study predate the infection). Cell type and time point are not known. Sequences were obtained from PBMCs or a T cell subset sorted from them (not recorded which). For the CDR3, the DNA is TGTGCCAGCAGCTCAACAGGGGATACGCAGTATTTT. It is translated as CASSSTGDTQYF.